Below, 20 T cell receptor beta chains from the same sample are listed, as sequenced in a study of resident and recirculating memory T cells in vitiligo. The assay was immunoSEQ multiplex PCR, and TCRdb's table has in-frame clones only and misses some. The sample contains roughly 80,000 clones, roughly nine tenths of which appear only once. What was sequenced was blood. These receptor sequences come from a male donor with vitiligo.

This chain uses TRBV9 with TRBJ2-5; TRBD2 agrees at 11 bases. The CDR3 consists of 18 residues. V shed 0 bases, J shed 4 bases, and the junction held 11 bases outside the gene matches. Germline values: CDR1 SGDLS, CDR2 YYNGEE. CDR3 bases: TGTGCCAGCAGCGTAGGAGTCCAACTAGCGGGAGCCCCAGAGACCCAGTACTTC. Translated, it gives CASSVGVQLAGAPETQYF.

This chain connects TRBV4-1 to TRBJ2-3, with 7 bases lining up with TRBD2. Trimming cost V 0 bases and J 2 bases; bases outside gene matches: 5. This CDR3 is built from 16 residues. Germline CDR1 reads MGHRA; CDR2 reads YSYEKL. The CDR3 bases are TGCGCCAGCAGCCAAGATTCTAGCGGATACACAGATACGCAGTATTTT. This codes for CASSQDSSGYTDTQYF.

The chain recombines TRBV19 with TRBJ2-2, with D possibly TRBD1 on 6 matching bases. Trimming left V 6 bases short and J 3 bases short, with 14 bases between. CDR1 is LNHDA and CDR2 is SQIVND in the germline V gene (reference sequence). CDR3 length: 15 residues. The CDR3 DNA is TGTGCCAGTAGGTTCTCCGGGACATACACCGGGGAGCTGTTTTTT. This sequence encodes CASRFSGTYTGELFF.

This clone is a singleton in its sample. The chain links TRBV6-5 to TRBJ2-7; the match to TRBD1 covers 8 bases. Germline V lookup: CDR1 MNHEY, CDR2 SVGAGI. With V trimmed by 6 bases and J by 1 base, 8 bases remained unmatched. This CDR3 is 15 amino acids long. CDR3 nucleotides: TGTGCCAGCAGAACAGGGGGGTCCCTTTCCTACGAGCAGTACTTC. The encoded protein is CASRTGGSLSYEQYF.

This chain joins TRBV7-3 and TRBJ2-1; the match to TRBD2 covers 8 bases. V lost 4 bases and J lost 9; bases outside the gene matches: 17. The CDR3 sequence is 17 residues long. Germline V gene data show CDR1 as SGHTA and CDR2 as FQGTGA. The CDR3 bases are TGTGCCAGCAGCTCGAGAACCCCGGGACTAGTTCGCTCTGAGCAGTTCTTC. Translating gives CASSSRTPGLVRSEQFF.

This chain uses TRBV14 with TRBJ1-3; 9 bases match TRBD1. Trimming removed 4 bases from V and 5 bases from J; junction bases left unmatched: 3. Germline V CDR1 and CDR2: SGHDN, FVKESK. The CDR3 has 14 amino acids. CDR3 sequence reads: CASSPGTGRNTIYF. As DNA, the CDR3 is TGTGCCAGCAGCCCCGGGACAGGGAGAAACACCATATATTTT.

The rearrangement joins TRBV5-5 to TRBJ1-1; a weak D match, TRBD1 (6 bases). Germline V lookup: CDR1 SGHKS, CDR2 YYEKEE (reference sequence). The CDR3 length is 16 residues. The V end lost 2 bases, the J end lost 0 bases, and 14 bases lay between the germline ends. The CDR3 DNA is TGTGCCAGCAGCTTAGGCTACAGGGCGCTGAACACTGAAGCTTTCTTT. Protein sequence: CASSLGYRALNTEAFF.

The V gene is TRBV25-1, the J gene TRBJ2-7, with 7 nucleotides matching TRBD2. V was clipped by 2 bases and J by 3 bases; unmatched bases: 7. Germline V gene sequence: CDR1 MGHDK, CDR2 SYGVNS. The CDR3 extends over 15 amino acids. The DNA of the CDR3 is TGTGCCAGCAGTGAAACAGGAGCGGGACGCTACGAGCAGTACTTC. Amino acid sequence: CASSETGAGRYEQYF.

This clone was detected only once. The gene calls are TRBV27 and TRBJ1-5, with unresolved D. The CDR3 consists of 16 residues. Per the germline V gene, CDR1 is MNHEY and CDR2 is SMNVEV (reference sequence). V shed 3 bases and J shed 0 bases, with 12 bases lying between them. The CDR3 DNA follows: TGTGCCAGCAGTTTCGGTGCAGGCTATAGCAATCAGCCCCAGCATTTT. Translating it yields CASSFGAGYSNQPQHF.

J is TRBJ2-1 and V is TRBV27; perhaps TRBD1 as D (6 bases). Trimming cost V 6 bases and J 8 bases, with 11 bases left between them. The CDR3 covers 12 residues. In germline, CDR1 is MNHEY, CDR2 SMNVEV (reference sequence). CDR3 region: CASSLRGHEQFF. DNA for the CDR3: TGTGCCAGCAGCCTCAGGGGACATGAGCAGTTCTTC.

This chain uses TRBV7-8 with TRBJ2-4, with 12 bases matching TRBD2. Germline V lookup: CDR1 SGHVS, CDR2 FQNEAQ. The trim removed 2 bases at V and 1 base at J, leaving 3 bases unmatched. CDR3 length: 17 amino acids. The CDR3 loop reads CASSLRLAGAAKNIQYF. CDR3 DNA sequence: TGTGCCAGCAGCTTACGACTAGCGGGAGCGGCCAAAAACATTCAGTACTTC.

The CDR3 DNA reads TGTGCCAGTGGGGGACAGAGAGAGACCCAGTACTTC. Translating gives CASGGQRETQYF. V usage is TRBV19 and J usage is TRBJ2-5; 7 nucleotides align to TRBD1. Germline values: CDR1 LNHDA, CDR2 SQIVND (reference sequence). This CDR3 has 12 amino acids. Trimming cost V 8 bases and J 4 bases; bases outside gene matches: 4.

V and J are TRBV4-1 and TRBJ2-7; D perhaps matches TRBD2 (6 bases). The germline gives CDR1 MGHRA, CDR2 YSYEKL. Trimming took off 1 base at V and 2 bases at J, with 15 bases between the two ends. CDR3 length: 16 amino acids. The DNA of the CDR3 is TGCGCCAGCAGCCAAGGACCCGGGGACTGGCCCTACGAGCAGTACTTC. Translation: CASSQGPGDWPYEQYF.

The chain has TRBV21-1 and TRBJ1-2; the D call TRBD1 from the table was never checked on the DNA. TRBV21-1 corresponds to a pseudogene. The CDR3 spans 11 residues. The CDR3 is CASNSCYGYTF. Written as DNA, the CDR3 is TGTGCCAGCAACAGTTGCTATGGCTACACCTTC.

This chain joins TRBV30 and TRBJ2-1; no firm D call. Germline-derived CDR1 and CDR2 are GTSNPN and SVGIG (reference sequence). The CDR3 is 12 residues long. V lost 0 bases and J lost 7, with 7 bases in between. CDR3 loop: CAWSVKANEQFF. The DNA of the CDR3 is TGTGCCTGGAGTGTGAAAGCGAATGAGCAGTTCTTC.

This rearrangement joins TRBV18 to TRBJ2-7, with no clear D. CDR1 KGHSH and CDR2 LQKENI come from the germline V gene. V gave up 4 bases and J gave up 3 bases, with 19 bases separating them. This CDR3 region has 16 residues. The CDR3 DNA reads TGTGCCAGCTCACTCCCCTACGGAGCCAGTCGCTACGAGCAGTACTTC. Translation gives CASSLPYGASRYEQYF.

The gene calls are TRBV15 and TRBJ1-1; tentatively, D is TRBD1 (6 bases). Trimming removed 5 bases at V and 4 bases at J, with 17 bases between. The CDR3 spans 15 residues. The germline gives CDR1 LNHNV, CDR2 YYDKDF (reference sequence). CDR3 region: CATSSTRGGGTEAFF. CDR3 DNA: TGTGCCACCAGCTCTACCCGGGGAGGGGGCACTGAAGCTTTCTTT. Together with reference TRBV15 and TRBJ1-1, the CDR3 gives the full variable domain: DAMVIQNPRYQVTQFGKPVTLSCSQTLNHNVMYWYQQKSSQAPKLLFHYYDKDFNNEADTPDNFQSRRPNTSFCFLDIRSPGLGDTAMYLCATSSTRGGGTEAFFGQGTRLTVV.

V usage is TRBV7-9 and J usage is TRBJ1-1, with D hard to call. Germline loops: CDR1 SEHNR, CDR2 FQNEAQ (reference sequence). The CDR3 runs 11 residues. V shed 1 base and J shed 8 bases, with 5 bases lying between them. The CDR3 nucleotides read TGTGCCAGCAGCTTAGGGCAGGAAGCTTTCTTT. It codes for CASSLGQEAFF.

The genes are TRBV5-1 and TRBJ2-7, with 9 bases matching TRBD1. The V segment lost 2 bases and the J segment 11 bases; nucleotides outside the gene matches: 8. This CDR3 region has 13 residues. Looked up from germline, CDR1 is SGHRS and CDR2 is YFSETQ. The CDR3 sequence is CASSLGQGSYKYF. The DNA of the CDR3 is TGCGCCAGCAGCTTAGGACAGGGGAGTTATAAGTACTTC.

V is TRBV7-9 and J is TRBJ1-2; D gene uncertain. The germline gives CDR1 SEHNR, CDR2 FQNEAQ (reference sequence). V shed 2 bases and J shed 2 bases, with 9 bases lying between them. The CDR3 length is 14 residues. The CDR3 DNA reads TGTGCCAGCAGCTTAACCGGCGGGAACTATGGCTACACCTTC. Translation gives CASSLTGGNYGYTF.